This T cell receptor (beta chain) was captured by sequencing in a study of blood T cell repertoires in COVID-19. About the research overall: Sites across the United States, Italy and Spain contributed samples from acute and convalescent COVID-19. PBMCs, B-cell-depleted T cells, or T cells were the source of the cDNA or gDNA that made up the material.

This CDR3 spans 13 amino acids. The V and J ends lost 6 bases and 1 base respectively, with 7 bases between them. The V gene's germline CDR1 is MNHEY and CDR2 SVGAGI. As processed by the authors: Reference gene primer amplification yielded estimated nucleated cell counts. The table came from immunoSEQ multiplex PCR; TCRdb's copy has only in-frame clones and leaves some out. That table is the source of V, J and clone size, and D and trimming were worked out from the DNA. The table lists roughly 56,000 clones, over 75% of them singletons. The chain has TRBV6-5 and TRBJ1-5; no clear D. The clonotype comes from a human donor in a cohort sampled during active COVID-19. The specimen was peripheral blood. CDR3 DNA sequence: TGTGCCAGCAGGGTCACAAGCAATCAGCCCCAGCATTTT. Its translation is CASRVTSNQPQHF.